This T cell receptor beta chain emerged from a study of blood T cell repertoires in COVID-19. Study-wide background: Sites in the United States, Italy and Spain provided acute and convalescent COVID-19 samples.

Per the authors' pipeline: Amplification of reference gene primers was used by the study to estimate nucleated cell counts. Clones were sequenced by immunoSEQ multiplex PCR, and TCRdb holds only the in-frame ones, with some missing. V, J and clone size derive from that table, while D and trimming were established from the DNA sequence. Of over 95,000 clones listed, around 81% are singletons. A few counts support this clone. The germline CDR1 and CDR2 sequences are SNHLY and FYNNEI. This CDR3 comprises 14 residues. J gave up 0 bases and V 3 bases, and 1 base lay outside the gene matches. This receptor was obtained from a human donor in a cohort sampled during active COVID-19. Sample: peripheral blood. J is TRBJ1-1 and V is TRBV2; 7 bases map to TRBD1. The CDR3 DNA reads TGTGCCAGCAGTGATGGGACAGTGAACACTGAAGCTTTCTTT. This sequence encodes CASSDGTVNTEAFF.